This T cell receptor (beta chain) was retrieved from a study of vaccination effects on CD4 cells after COVID-19. Study details: Before sequencing took place, the ViraFEST assay used viral peptide pools to expand antigen-specific CD4+ T cells. Post-vaccine sampling occurred a median 72 days after the second dose.

Study findings and constraints: Early post-infection timepoints were missing from the study, which also had few convalescent patients. Clonal contraction was marked in infection- and vaccine-induced clones late after vaccination.

Germline CDR1 and CDR2: SGHRS and YFSETQ. V shed 4 bases, J shed 5 bases, and the junction held 15 bases outside the gene matches. There are 17 residues in the CDR3. As concerns this clone: Antigen specificity is unknown.

The protocol was immunoSEQ multiplex PCR, while the TCRdb copy is restricted to in-frame clones and leaves out a portion. The data contain about 73,000 clones, 73% of them singletons. After less than 11 days in culture, the CD4+ T cells were isolated. Participants were vaccinated with two doses of either the BNT162b2 or mRNA-1273 vaccine. This TCR came from a human donor who received a COVID-19 vaccine. The sample here was CD4+ T cells from PBMCs cultured without peptide, taken after COVID-19 vaccination. The V gene is TRBV5-1, the J gene TRBJ2-5; 9 bases map to TRBD2. The CDR3 sequence is CASSRRAAGGRVETQYF. CDR3 coding DNA: TGCGCCAGCAGCAGGAGGGCAGCGGGGGGTCGGGTCGAGACCCAGTACTTC.